These 17 T cell receptor beta chains were all obtained from the same sample, sequenced in a study of cytomegalovirus exposure and HLA in healthy donors (dated by TCRdb to 2015 to 2018). The library relied on the immunoSEQ multiplex PCR assay. For the multiplex PCR, a mixture combining 60 forward primers for TCR Vbeta segments and 13 reverse primers for TCR Jbeta segments was used. Drawn from immuneACCESS, this table holds only the in-frame rearrangements with V and J called that TCRdb kept. Clones are partly lost; checked studies trace under half to an unresolved V gene and leave the rest unexplained. This sample is represented by under 200,000 clones; roughly four fifths of them were singletons. The ten largest clones capture 1.2% to 1.5% of the sample. Sequencing was performed on PBMCs. The receptor source for this set is a man younger than 35 in good health and CMV-seronegative.

This rearrangement joins TRBV30 to TRBJ1-6; D is unresolved. Germline V lookup: CDR1 GTSNPN, CDR2 SVGIG (reference sequence). V lost 3 bases to trimming and J lost 10 bases, with 22 bases between them. This CDR3 region has 16 residues. DNA of the CDR3: TGTGCCTGGAGGGCTTTACGTCAGGAGGGAGCCTCACCCCTCCACTTT. This gives the protein CAWRALRQEGASPLHF. The whole variable domain, filled in from reference TRBV30 and TRBJ1-6, reads SQTIHQWPATLVQPVGSPLSLECTVEGTSNPNLYWYRQAAGRGLQLLFYSVGIGQISSEVPQNLSASRPQDRQFILSSKKLLLSDSGFYLCAWRALRQEGASPLHFGNGTRLTVT.

The rearrangement uses TRBV19 and TRBJ2-1; D is possibly TRBD2 (7 bases). This CDR3 spans 14 amino acids. V dropped 5 bases and J dropped 7 bases, with 15 bases sitting between them. Germline V gene lookup returns CDR1 LNHDA and CDR2 SQIVND (reference sequence). The CDR3 region has the DNA TGTGCCAGTAGTTGGCGGGGGCCAACGAATGAGCAGTTCTTC. It is translated as CASSWRGPTNEQFF.

The count of this clone is one. The chain couples TRBV7-9 to TRBJ2-3; TRBD2 might be the D (5 bases). The length of the CDR3 is 13 residues. Deletions cut 6 bases from V and 5 bases from J, with 12 bases between. Germline V gene sequence: CDR1 SEHNR, CDR2 FQNEAQ (reference sequence). In nucleotides, the CDR3 is TGTGCCAGCAGTACAACACGGGAAGATACGCAGTATTTT. Encoded protein: CASSTTREDTQYF.

The chain uses TRBV5-1 and TRBJ2-3; 8 nucleotides align to TRBD2. V lost 2 bases and J lost 3; bases outside the gene matches: 2. Germline CDR1 SGHRS, CDR2 YFSETQ. The CDR3 is 14 amino acids. Here the CDR3 reads CASSFGGETDTQYF. The DNA for the CDR3 is TGCGCCAGCAGCTTCGGGGGGGAGACAGATACGCAGTATTTT.

CDR3 protein: CASSPHTGQGSREQYF. The CDR3 DNA reads TGTGCCAGCAGCCCGCATACGGGACAGGGGTCGCGGGAGCAGTACTTC. The V call is TRBV7-2, the J call TRBJ2-7; the match to TRBD1 covers 10 bases. This CDR3 region has 16 residues. Germline V gene data show CDR1 as SGHTA and CDR2 as FQGNSA. V gave up 5 bases and J gave up 7 bases; unmatched junction bases: 14. The full variable domain, rest sourced from reference TRBV7-2 and TRBJ2-7, is GAGVSQSPSNKVTEKGKDVELRCDPISGHTALYWYRQSLGQGLEFLIYFQGNSAPDKSGLPSDRFSAERTGGSVSTLTIQRTQQEDSAVYLCASSPHTGQGSREQYFGPGTRLTVT.

This clone appeared a few times. V is TRBV10-2 and J is TRBJ2-1; tentatively, D is TRBD1 (5 bases). V dropped 6 bases and J dropped 6 bases, with 18 bases sitting between them. This CDR3 contains 15 residues. Germline V gene sequence: CDR1 WSHSY, CDR2 SAAADI. As DNA, the CDR3 is TGCGCCAGCAGGCTGGGCCCCTCTCAGGGCAATGAGCAGTTCTTC. Its translation is CASRLGPSQGNEQFF.

The chain combines TRBV6-1 with TRBJ1-4; no firm D call. Between the trimmed V and J ends, which lost 5 bases and 5 bases, there was a span of 9 bases. Germline V lookup: CDR1 MNHNS, CDR2 SASEGT. The CDR3 is made up of 13 amino acids. The CDR3 DNA reads as TGTGCCAGCAGTTTTTACAGAAATGAAAAACTGTTTTTT. It specifies CASSFYRNEKLFF.

In its sample, this clone was seen a few times. CDR3 coding DNA: TGCGCCAGCAGCCGAGAACTAGCGGCCTACGAGCAGTACTTC. Residues: CASSRELAAYEQYF. The chain is built from TRBV4-1 and TRBJ2-7; TRBD2 matches 8 bases. CDR1 is MGHRA, CDR2 YSYEKL, per germline. V shed 4 bases, J shed 2 bases, and the junction held 4 bases outside the gene matches. The CDR3 has 14 amino acids.

This chain uses TRBV30 with TRBJ1-1; unclear D gene. Trimming shortened V by 0 bases and J by 4 bases, and 9 bases separated the two germline ends. Germline lookup yields CDR1 GTSNPN and CDR2 SVGIG (reference sequence). This CDR3 is 13 amino acids long. For the CDR3, the DNA is TGTGCCTGGAGTGTGGCTTCGGGCACTGAAGCTTTCTTT. It yields the protein CAWSVASGTEAFF. Combining the CDR3 with reference TRBV30 and TRBJ1-1 gives the whole variable domain SQTIHQWPATLVQPVGSPLSLECTVEGTSNPNLYWYRQAAGRGLQLLFYSVGIGQISSEVPQNLSASRPQDRQFILSSKKLLLSDSGFYLCAWSVASGTEAFFGQGTRLTVV.

V usage is TRBV5-1 and J usage is TRBJ2-5, with TRBD2 as a possible D gene (6 bases). The last part of the DNA fits TRBJ2-7 better; the J call may be wrong. Germline V CDR1 and CDR2: SGHRS, YFSETQ. The CDR3 consists of 14 residues. CDR3 in DNA: TGCGCCAGCAGCTTCACCGGGACTTCCTACGAGCAGTACTTC. Translation: CASSFTGTSYEQYF.

J is TRBJ2-1 and V is TRBV6-5; no clear D. The CDR3 is made up of 11 amino acids. CDR1 and CDR2 (germline): MNHEY, SVGAGI. Trimming pared 2 bases from V and 10 bases from J, leaving 6 bases between. The CDR3 DNA reads as TGTGCCAGCAGTTACGGCAGAGAGCAGTTCTTC. Its translation is CASSYGREQFF.

This clone was observed a few times. The chain combines TRBV9 with TRBJ2-1, with TRBD1 identical over 7 bases. The CDR3 consists of 15 residues. V gave up 0 bases and J gave up 4 bases; unmatched junction bases: 4. CDR1 and CDR2 from the germline V gene are SGDLS and YYNGEE. The CDR3 region has the DNA TGTGCCAGCAGCGTAGAAAAGGGGGCATACAATGAGCAGTTCTTC. The encoded protein is CASSVEKGAYNEQFF.

The chain combines TRBV5-8 with TRBJ2-3; D perhaps matches TRBD2 (6 bases). V lost 0 bases and J lost 2, with 7 bases in between. Germline-derived CDR1 and CDR2 are SGHTS and YDEGEE. The CDR3 spans 14 residues. CDR3 sequence: CASSLAGDTDTQYF. The CDR3, as DNA: TGTGCCAGCAGCTTGGCGGGGGACACAGATACGCAGTATTTT.

The chain joins TRBV7-6 to TRBJ2-7, with D tentatively TRBD1 (5 bases). Germline CDR1 and CDR2: SGHVS and FNYEAQ. Trimming took off 6 bases at V and 2 bases at J, with 17 bases between the two ends. The CDR3 covers 15 residues. This chain's CDR3 is CASSLGQGPTYEQYF. The CDR3 bases are TGTGCCAGCAGTCTAGGGCAGGGCCCAACCTACGAGCAGTACTTC.

The chain links TRBV5-1 to TRBJ2-7, with D perhaps TRBD2 (6 bases). The germline V and J ends were trimmed by 4 bases and 2 bases, with 10 bases remaining between them. Germline values: CDR1 SGHRS, CDR2 YFSETQ. This CDR3 has 13 residues. The DNA for the CDR3 is TGCGCCAGCAGCACGGGACTCACCTACGAGCAGTACTTC. This codes for CASSTGLTYEQYF.

The J gene is TRBJ2-2, the V gene TRBV7-9; 8 nucleotides line up with TRBD2. Unmatched junction bases numbered 15, after V lost 4 bases and J lost 2 bases. CDR3 size: 19 residues. Germline V gene data show CDR1 as SEHNR and CDR2 as FQNEAQ (reference sequence). CDR3 DNA: TGTGCCAGCAGCTACCGTGGGACTAGTGGTAAACTTAACACCGGGGAGCTGTTTTTT. It is translated as CASSYRGTSGKLNTGELFF.

In its sample, this clone was seen a few times. This chain uses TRBV6-5 with TRBJ1-1; D is undetermined. The germline V and J ends were trimmed by 0 bases and 1 base, with 12 bases remaining between them. CDR1 is MNHEY, CDR2 SVGAGI, per germline. The CDR3 loop spans 16 amino acids. The CDR3 region has the DNA TGTGCCAGCAGTTACTCGGCAGGAAGAGCGAACACTGAAGCTTTCTTT. Residues: CASSYSAGRANTEAFF.